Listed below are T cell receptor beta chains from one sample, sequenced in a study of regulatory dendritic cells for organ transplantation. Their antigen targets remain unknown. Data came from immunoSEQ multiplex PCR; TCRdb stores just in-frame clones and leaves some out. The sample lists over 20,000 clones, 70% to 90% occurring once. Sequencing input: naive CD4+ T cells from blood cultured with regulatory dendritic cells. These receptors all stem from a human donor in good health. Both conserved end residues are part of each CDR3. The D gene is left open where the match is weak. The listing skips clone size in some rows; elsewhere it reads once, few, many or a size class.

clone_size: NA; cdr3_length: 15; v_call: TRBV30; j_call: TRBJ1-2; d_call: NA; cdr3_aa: CAWSPRPAISYGYTF; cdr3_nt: TGTGCCTGGAGTCCACGTCCCGCAATATCGTATGGCTACACCTTC
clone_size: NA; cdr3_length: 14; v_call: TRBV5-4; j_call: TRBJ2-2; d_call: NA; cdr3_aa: CASSPDSFSGELFF; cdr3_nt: TGTGCCAGCAGCCCTGACAGTTTCTCCGGGGAGCTGTTTTTT
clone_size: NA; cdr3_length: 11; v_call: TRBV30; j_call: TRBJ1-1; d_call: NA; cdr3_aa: CAWGKGTEAFF; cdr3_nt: TGTGCCTGGGGGAAAGGAACTGAAGCTTTCTTT
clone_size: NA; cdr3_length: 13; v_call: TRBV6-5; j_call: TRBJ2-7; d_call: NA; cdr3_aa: CASSYGDDYEQYF; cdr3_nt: TGTGCCAGCAGTTACGGGGATGACTACGAGCAGTACTTC
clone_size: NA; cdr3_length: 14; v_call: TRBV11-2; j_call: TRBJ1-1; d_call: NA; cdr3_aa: CASSRPLSGTEAFF; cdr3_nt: TGTGCCAGCAGCCGCCCCCTTTCAGGCACTGAAGCTTTCTTT
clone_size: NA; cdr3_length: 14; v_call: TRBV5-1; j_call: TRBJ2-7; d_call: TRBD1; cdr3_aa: CASSVRDSSYEQYF; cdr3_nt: TGCGCCAGCAGCGTCCGGGACAGCTCTTACGAGCAGTACTTC
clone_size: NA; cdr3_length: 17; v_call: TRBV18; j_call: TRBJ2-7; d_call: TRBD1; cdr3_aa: CASSPGVGQGAGYEQYF; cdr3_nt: TGTGCCAGCTCACCAGGGGTGGGACAGGGGGCCGGATACGAGCAGTACTTC
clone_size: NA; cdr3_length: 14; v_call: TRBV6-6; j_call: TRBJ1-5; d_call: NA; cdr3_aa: CASSYTGSNQPQHF; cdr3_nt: TGTGCCAGCAGTTACACAGGAAGCAATCAGCCCCAGCATTTT
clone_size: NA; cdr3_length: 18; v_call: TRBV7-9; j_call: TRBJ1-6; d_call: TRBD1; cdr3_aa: CASSLATEGTGSNSPLHF; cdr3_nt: TGTGCCAGCAGCTTAGCGACGGAGGGGACAGGGAGTAATTCACCCCTCCACTTT
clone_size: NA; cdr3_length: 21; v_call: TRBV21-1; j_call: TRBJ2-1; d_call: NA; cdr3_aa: CASSKASAGRTREDTKKEQFF; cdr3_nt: TGTGCCAGCAGCAAAGCCTCGGCAGGGAGAACGCGGGAGGACACCAAAAAGGAGCAGTTCTTC
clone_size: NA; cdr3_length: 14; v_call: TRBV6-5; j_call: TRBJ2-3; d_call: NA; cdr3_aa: CASSYVRDTDTQYF; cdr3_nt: TGTGCCAGCAGTTACGTGAGGGACACAGATACGCAGTATTTT
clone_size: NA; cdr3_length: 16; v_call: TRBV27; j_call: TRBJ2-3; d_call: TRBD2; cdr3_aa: CASSLGGTRGGDTQYF; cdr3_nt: TGTGCCAGCAGTTTAGGAGGGACTAGAGGGGGGGATACGCAGTATTTT
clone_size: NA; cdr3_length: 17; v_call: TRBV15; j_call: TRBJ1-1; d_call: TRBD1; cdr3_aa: CATSRDLRTGEGTEAFF; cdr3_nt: TGTGCCACCAGCAGAGATCTAAGGACAGGGGAGGGCACTGAAGCTTTCTTT
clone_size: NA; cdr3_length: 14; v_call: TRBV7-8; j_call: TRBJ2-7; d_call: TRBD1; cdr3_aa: CASSFQDRGYEQYF; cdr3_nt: TGTGCCAGCAGCTTTCAGGACAGGGGTTACGAGCAGTACTTC
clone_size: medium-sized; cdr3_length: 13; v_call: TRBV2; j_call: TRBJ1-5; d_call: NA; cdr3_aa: CASSKTQEQPQHF; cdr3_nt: TGTGCCAGCAGTAAAACCCAGGAGCAGCCCCAGCATTTT
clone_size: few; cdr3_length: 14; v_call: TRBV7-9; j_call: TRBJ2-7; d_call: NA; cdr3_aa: CASSLAAPDYEQYF; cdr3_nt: TGTGCCAGCAGCTTAGCGGCCCCTGATTACGAGCAGTACTTC